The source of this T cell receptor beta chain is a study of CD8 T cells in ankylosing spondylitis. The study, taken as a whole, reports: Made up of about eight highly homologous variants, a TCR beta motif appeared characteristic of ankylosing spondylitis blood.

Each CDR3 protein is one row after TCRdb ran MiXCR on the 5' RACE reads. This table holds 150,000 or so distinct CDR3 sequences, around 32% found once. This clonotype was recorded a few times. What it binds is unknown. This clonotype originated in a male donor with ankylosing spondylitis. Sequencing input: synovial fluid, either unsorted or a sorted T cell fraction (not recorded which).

The DNA for the CDR3 is TGCGCCAGCACGGGGGGCTCCTACAATGAGCAGTTCTTC. This gives the protein CASTGGSYNEQFF. The chain recombines TRBV10-2 with TRBJ2-1; 7 bases are shared with TRBD2. The V gene end was trimmed by 7 bases and the J gene end by 0 bases; junction bases not matched to a gene: 0. The CDR3 has 13 amino acids. Germline-derived CDR1 and CDR2 are WSHSY and SAAADI.